Presented here are 2 T cell receptor beta chains from one specimen sequenced in a study of blood T cell repertoires in COVID-19. The assay was immunoSEQ multiplex PCR, and TCRdb's table has in-frame clones only and misses some. The repertoire holds fewer than 450,000 clones, with 88% as singletons. The material sequenced was PBMCs or T cells enriched from blood (not recorded which). These receptors were taken from a woman younger than 30 who had recovered from COVID-19.

Only a few counts were recorded for this clone. The J gene is TRBJ1-2, the V gene TRBV2; tentative D call: TRBD1 (5 bases). V lost 2 bases and J 0 bases, leaving 10 bases between the germline ends. CDR3 length: 15 amino acids. The V gene's germline CDR1 is SNHLY and CDR2 FYNNEI. The CDR3 bases are TGTGCCAGCAGTGAAAAGGCAGGGCCTAACTATGGCTACACCTTC. It codes for CASSEKAGPNYGYTF.

This clone was found once. This chain joins TRBV4-2 and TRBJ2-7; D might be TRBD1 (6 bases). The CDR3 sequence is 17 residues long. Per germline, CDR1 LGHNA and CDR2 YNFKEQ. Trimming took off 0 bases at V and 6 bases at J, with 21 bases between the two ends. The CDR3 protein is CASSQDRLGRGQFEQYF. The CDR3 DNA is TGTGCCAGCAGCCAAGATAGGCTAGGCAGGGGCCAATTCGAGCAGTACTTC.